The T cell receptor beta chain described here comes from a study of neurological immune-mediated disorders. The cDNA was synthesized by 5'RACE incorporating 10-nucleotide random UMIs. TCRdb ran MiXCR on the 5' RACE reads and lists one entry per CDR3 protein. The table records 53,000 or so distinct CDR3 sequences, approximately 12% of them present only once. Germline V gene sequence: CDR1 LNHDA, CDR2 SQIVND (reference sequence). The CDR3 runs 14 residues. The germline V and J ends were trimmed by 0 bases and 8 bases, with 11 bases remaining between them. This clonotype was detected only a few times. The receptor was isolated from a woman aged 55-69 years with HTLV-1-associated myelopathy (HAM/TSP). The chain employs TRBV19 and TRBJ2-1, with a possible D match to TRBD2 (5 bases). The sample taken for sequencing was PBMCs. CDR3 region: CASSIDFVRDEQFF. CDR3 DNA sequence: TGTGCCAGTAGTATAGATTTCGTGAGGGATGAGCAGTTCTTC.